The 32 T cell receptor beta chains reported below all come from one sample, sequenced in a study of blood T cell repertoires in COVID-19. Profiled with immunoSEQ multiplex PCR; TCRdb holds only in-frame clones, not every one. The sample comprises about 130,000 clones, 70% to 80% of which are singletons, and around 5% rests with the top ten. Sequences were obtained from peripheral blood. These TCRs come from a woman aged 70-85 years with COVID-19, enrolled during active disease.

DNA for the CDR3: TGCGCCAGCAGCCAGGACGGGATGAACACTGAAGCTTTCTTT. It translates to CASSQDGMNTEAFF. This chain connects TRBV5-1 to TRBJ1-1; D call uncertain. This CDR3 contains 14 residues. The V gene lost 4 bases and the J gene lost 0 bases, with 10 bases spanning the gap. In germline, CDR1 is SGHRS, CDR2 YFSETQ.

This clone has a handful of counts. The chain uses TRBV30 and TRBJ1-2; TRBD1 is a possible D gene (6 bases). The CDR3 is 14 amino acids. Germline CDR1 and CDR2: GTSNPN and SVGIG (reference sequence). V lost 4 bases and J lost 5, with 17 bases in between. The CDR3 DNA sequence: TGTGCCTGGAACAACGCCGGTACAGGGTATGGCTACACCTTC. Its protein is CAWNNAGTGYGYTF.

The chain uses TRBV3-1 (or the pseudogene TRBV3-2) and TRBJ1-1; 7 positions match TRBD1. Trimming removed 4 bases from V and 7 bases from J; junction bases left unmatched: 9. Germline assignment: CDR1 LGHDT and CDR2 YNNKEL (reference sequence). The CDR3 is made up of 14 amino acids. CDR3 nucleotides: TGTGCCAGCAGCCCGTCCTGGGGGGACAGTGAAGCTTTCTTT. This encodes CASSPSWGDSEAFF.

There are a few counts of this clone. The chain joins TRBV24-1 to TRBJ2-1, with 7 positions matching TRBD1. CDR1 KGHDR and CDR2 SFDVKD come from the germline V gene. V shed 3 bases and J 8 bases; nucleotides not matched to a gene: 12. The CDR3 covers 16 residues. Here the CDR3 DNA reads TGTGCCACCAGTGATCCCCACGGGACAGCCGGCGATGAGCAGTTCTTC. Amino acids: CATSDPHGTAGDEQFF.

V and J are TRBV18 and TRBJ2-1, with 10 bases fitting TRBD2. Losses at the gene ends were 8 bases for V and 2 bases for J; bases not matched to a gene: 9. Germline V lookup: CDR1 KGHSH, CDR2 LQKENI. The CDR3 spans 16 residues. As DNA, the CDR3 is TGTGCCAGCCGGACTAGCGGAGTATTAACCTACAATGAGCAGTTCTTC. Protein: CASRTSGVLTYNEQFF.

The V call is TRBV29-1, the J call TRBJ1-5, with D unresolved. There are 14 residues in the CDR3. Germline assignment: CDR1 SQVTM and CDR2 ANQGSEA. Trimming took off 4 bases at V and 0 bases at J, with 10 bases between the two ends. CDR3 loop: CSVAPADSNQPQHF. The CDR3 DNA reads TGCAGCGTTGCACCTGCGGATAGCAATCAGCCCCAGCATTTT.

The chain combines TRBV7-9 with TRBJ1-2, with unresolved D. CDR1 is SEHNR, CDR2 FQNEAQ, per germline (reference sequence). V shed 4 bases and J shed 8 bases, with 14 bases lying between them. The CDR3 has 13 residues. CDR3 sequence: CASSSLGALGYTF. CDR3 DNA: TGTGCCAGCAGCTCTTTGGGAGCCTTGGGCTACACCTTC.

The chain joins TRBV9 to TRBJ2-7; D is undetermined. V was clipped by 4 bases and J by 4 bases, with 12 bases between them. The CDR3 extends over 13 amino acids. Germline V CDR1 and CDR2: SGDLS, YYNGEE. The CDR3 sequence: CASSTDSSYEQYF. CDR3 coding DNA: TGTGCCAGCAGCACCGACTCGTCATACGAGCAGTACTTC.

This chain joins TRBV30 and TRBJ2-7; perhaps TRBD2 as D (5 bases). Trimming removed 0 bases at V and 3 bases at J, with 6 bases between. Per the germline V gene, CDR1 is GTSNPN and CDR2 is SVGIG (reference sequence). The CDR3 loop spans 12 amino acids. In nucleotides, the CDR3 is TGTGCCTGGAGTGTCGGGGTCTACGAGCAGTACTTC. Protein product: CAWSVGVYEQYF.

CDR3 sequence: CASSFEGRGYTF. CDR3 DNA: TGTGCCAGCAGTTTTGAGGGTAGGGGCTACACCTTC. V usage is TRBV28 and J usage is TRBJ1-2; no firm D call. V was clipped by 3 bases and J by 8 bases, with 10 bases between them. This CDR3 is 12 amino acids long. The germline V gene encodes CDR1 MDHEN and CDR2 SYDVKM.

V gene TRBV12-5 combines with J gene TRBJ2-1, with TRBD2 matching over 10 bases. This CDR3 is built from 14 residues. Germline CDR1 is LGHNT and CDR2 is FRNRAP. The V and J ends lost 6 bases and 5 bases, in that order; junction bases with no gene match: 4. CDR3 DNA: TGTGCTAGTGGCCGTAGCGGGGGGAACAATGAGCAGTTCTTC. It is translated as CASGRSGGNNEQFF.

Only one count was recorded for this clone. V and J are TRBV15 and TRBJ2-2; D may be TRBD1 (5 bases). CDR3 length equals 15 residues. Between the trimmed V and J ends, which lost 0 bases and 5 bases, there was a span of 10 bases. In germline, CDR1 is LNHNV, CDR2 YYDKDF (reference sequence). The CDR3 coding sequence is TGTGCCACCAGCAGAGAGCAGGGTCCGACCGGGGAGCTGTTTTTT. Translating it yields CATSREQGPTGELFF.

The chain employs TRBV12-3 or TRBV12-4 and TRBJ1-3, with 8 positions matching TRBD1. This CDR3 comprises 13 residues. V gave up 7 bases and J gave up 4 bases; unmatched junction bases: 3. The CDR3 bases are TGTGCCAGCACCCGGACAGGGGGAAACACCATATATTTT. Translating it yields CASTRTGGNTIYF.

V and J are TRBV2 and TRBJ1-2, with 7 bases lining up with TRBD1. Germline V gene lookup returns CDR1 SNHLY and CDR2 FYNNEI. J lost 4 bases, V lost 9 bases, and 2 bases had no gene match. The CDR3 totals 11 residues. This CDR3 is CARGDSYGYTF. CDR3 nucleotide sequence: TGTGCCAGGGGGGACAGCTATGGCTACACCTTC.

This sequence joins TRBV19 and TRBJ1-5, with unresolved D. CDR3 length: 15 amino acids. V was shortened by 7 bases and J by 4 bases, with 17 bases between the two germline ends. Germline CDR1 LNHDA, CDR2 SQIVND (reference sequence). The CDR3, as DNA: TGTGCCAGTACCCCCTTGGCTGGTTCGAATCAGCCCCAGCATTTT. Protein product: CASTPLAGSNQPQHF.

This rearrangement joins TRBV5-4 to TRBJ2-2; 8 bases map to TRBD2. Germline V gives CDR1 SGHNT, CDR2 YYREEE (reference sequence). J gave up 2 bases and V 7 bases, and 19 bases lay outside the gene matches. The CDR3 contains 19 residues. Here the CDR3 DNA reads TGTGCCAGCGGCGGAAGTTCTTTCGGGGGGGGCTACAACACCGGGGAGCTGTTTTTT. It yields the protein CASGGSSFGGGYNTGELFF.

The chain carries TRBV27 and TRBJ2-2, with D maybe TRBD1 (5 bases). The V gene's germline CDR1 is MNHEY and CDR2 SMNVEV (reference sequence). The V gene lost 2 bases and the J gene lost 2 bases, with 15 bases spanning the gap. This CDR3 has 17 residues. This CDR3 reads CASSLDGWQGNTGELFF. The CDR3 DNA reads TGTGCCAGCAGTTTAGATGGCTGGCAGGGTAACACCGGGGAGCTGTTTTTT.

The V and J genes are TRBV2 and TRBJ2-2; 13 bases match TRBD2. Looked up from germline, CDR1 is SNHLY and CDR2 is FYNNEI. CDR3 length: 16 residues. With 8 bases clipped from V and 4 bases from J, the junction kept 7 bases outside the gene matches. The DNA for the CDR3 is TGTGCCAGCGGGTCAGGACTAGCGGGGGCCACCGGGGAGCTGTTTTTT. Translation: CASGSGLAGATGELFF.

The chain joins TRBV28 to TRBJ1-5; 7 bases are a match to TRBD1. Germline V gene lookup returns CDR1 MDHEN and CDR2 SYDVKM. V lost 4 bases, J lost 6 bases, and 9 bases stayed unmatched. This CDR3 is 15 amino acids long. CDR3 coding DNA: TGTGCCAGCAGTTCAGTCAGGGGGGCTAGTCAGCCCCAGCATTTT. Residues: CASSSVRGASQPQHF.

The rearrangement joins TRBV5-1 to TRBJ1-1; 7 nucleotides match TRBD1. V was clipped by 4 bases and J by 1 base; unmatched bases: 16. From germline, CDR1 is SGHRS and CDR2 YFSETQ. The CDR3 consists of 18 residues. CDR3 sequence: CASSPLSSVAGGNTEAFF. The CDR3 DNA reads as TGCGCCAGCAGCCCGTTATCGTCCGTCGCAGGGGGGAACACTGAAGCTTTCTTT. The whole variable domain, remainder taken from reference TRBV5-1 and TRBJ1-1, is KAGVTQTPRYLIKTRGQQVTLSCSPISGHRSVSWYQQTPGQGLQFLFEYFSETQRNKGNFPGRFSGRQFSNSRSEMNVSTLELGDSALYLCASSPLSSVAGGNTEAFFGQGTRLTVV.

The V gene is TRBV5-1, the J gene TRBJ2-3; 14 nucleotides agree with TRBD2. Germline values: CDR1 SGHRS, CDR2 YFSETQ. Losses at the gene ends were 4 bases for V and 5 bases for J; bases not matched to a gene: 3. The CDR3 totals 15 residues. CDR3 nucleotide sequence: TGCGCCAGCAGCGGACTAGCGGGGGGACAAGATACGCAGTATTTT. As protein: CASSGLAGGQDTQYF.

Here the CDR3 reads CASSLEGASYNEQFF. CDR3 bases: TGTGCCAGCAGCTTAGAAGGGGCCAGCTACAATGAGCAGTTCTTC. This chain connects TRBV5-4 to TRBJ2-1, with D possibly being TRBD1 (5 bases). Germline-derived CDR1 and CDR2 are SGHNT and YYREEE (reference sequence). This CDR3 region has 15 residues. Trimming took off 2 bases at V and 3 bases at J, with 12 bases between the two ends.

The CDR3 region has the DNA TGTGCCAGCAGCCAAGACCTCTACGAGCAGTACTTC. Translation: CASSQDLYEQYF. The V gene is TRBV3-1 (or the pseudogene TRBV3-2), the J gene TRBJ2-7, with no clear D. CDR1 is LGHDT and CDR2 is YNNKEL in the germline V gene (reference sequence). The CDR3 is 12 residues long. V was clipped by 0 bases and J by 3 bases, with 3 bases between them.

CDR3 in DNA: TGTGCCAGCTCACCGAGGTCTGGATTCACTGAAGCTTTCTTT. Its protein is CASSPRSGFTEAFF. The rearrangement links TRBV18 to TRBJ1-1; no clear D gene. V was cut by 3 bases and J by 4 bases, with 12 bases left in between. From germline, CDR1 is KGHSH and CDR2 LQKENI. The CDR3 runs to 14 residues.

The chain has TRBV6-5 and TRBJ2-5; tentatively, D is TRBD2 (5 bases). V lost 6 bases, J lost 4 bases, and 12 bases lay in between. The CDR3 loop spans 13 amino acids. CDR1 MNHEY and CDR2 SVGAGI come from the germline V gene. The chain's CDR3 is CASRRLAPETQYF. CDR3 in DNA: TGTGCCAGCAGGAGGTTAGCGCCAGAGACCCAGTACTTC.

In this sample, this clone turned up a few times. The DNA of the CDR3 is TGCGCCAGCAGCACTACCCGAGACACTGAAGCTTTCTTT. It is translated as CASSTTRDTEAFF. The J gene is TRBJ1-1, the V gene TRBV5-1; D call uncertain. The CDR3 has 13 amino acids. V was shortened by 4 bases and J by 3 bases, with 10 bases between the two germline ends. CDR1 is SGHRS and CDR2 is YFSETQ in the germline V gene.

A remark on this clone: Other DNA sequences of this sample code for an identical CDR3. CDR3 DNA: TGTGCCAGCAGCCTGGGGACAGCTGAAGCTTTCTTT. The encoded protein is CASSLGTAEAFF. The rearrangement uses TRBV3-1 (or the pseudogene TRBV3-2) and TRBJ1-1, with 7 bases aligning to TRBD1. J was trimmed by 6 bases and V by 4 bases; bases with no gene match: 2. The CDR3 covers 12 residues. The germline gives CDR1 LGHDT, CDR2 YNNKEL (reference sequence).

The V call is TRBV7-2, the J call TRBJ2-7; 10 bases match TRBD2. Germline CDR1 reads SGHTA; CDR2 reads FQGNSA. Germline trimming cut 5 bases from V and 7 bases from J; bases unmatched to any gene: 14. The CDR3 is made up of 16 amino acids. CDR3 amino acids: CASSQRASGGVEEQYF. CDR3 in DNA: TGTGCCAGCAGCCAACGCGCTAGCGGGGGTGTAGAAGAGCAGTACTTC. The full variable domain, completed using reference TRBV7-2 and TRBJ2-7, is GAGVSQSPSNKVTEKGKDVELRCDPISGHTALYWYRQSLGQGLEFLIYFQGNSAPDKSGLPSDRFSAERTGGSVSTLTIQRTQQEDSAVYLCASSQRASGGVEEQYFGPGTRLTVT.

This clone appeared a few times. J is TRBJ1-2 and V is TRBV28; D possibly corresponds to TRBD1 (6 bases). V was trimmed by 3 bases and J by 4 bases, leaving 9 bases between them. This CDR3 has 13 amino acids. In germline, CDR1 is MDHEN, CDR2 SYDVKM. CDR3: CASSFQGRYGYTF. CDR3 DNA sequence: TGTGCCAGCAGTTTCCAGGGGCGCTATGGCTACACCTTC.

The CDR3 sequence is CASSESRVGVGGYNSPLHF. CDR3 nucleotides: TGCGCCAGCAGTGAGTCGAGGGTTGGGGTAGGGGGCTATAATTCACCCCTCCACTTT. The J gene is TRBJ1-6, the V gene TRBV10-2; TRBD1 might be the D (6 bases). Per the germline V gene, CDR1 is WSHSY and CDR2 is SAAADI. The length of the CDR3 is 19 residues. V gave up 0 bases and J gave up 3 bases, with 18 bases separating them.

This chain links TRBV28 with TRBJ1-1, with D unclear. This CDR3 has 16 residues. V lost 2 bases and J 0 bases, leaving 13 bases between the germline ends. Germline assignment: CDR1 MDHEN and CDR2 SYDVKM. The CDR3 loop reads CASSLPLLQMNTEAFF. The CDR3 DNA sequence: TGTGCCAGCAGTTTACCCCTTTTGCAGATGAACACTGAAGCTTTCTTT.

This clone was counted at least ten times. This rearrangement joins TRBV7-8 to TRBJ1-6; perhaps TRBD1 as D (6 bases). CDR3 length: 17 residues. The V end was cut by 1 base, the J end by 6 bases, with 16 bases between. In germline, CDR1 is SGHVS, CDR2 FQNEAQ. The CDR3 here is CASSLVAGVSFNSPLHF. DNA of the CDR3: TGTGCCAGCAGCTTAGTGGCAGGGGTATCTTTTAATTCACCCCTCCACTTT.